This TCR beta chain stems from a study of blood T cell repertoires in COVID-19. Assay: immunoSEQ multiplex PCR; the TCRdb copy retains only in-frame clones and omits some. The table has approximately 110,000 clones, roughly 80% seen once. Trimming took off 0 bases at V and 7 bases at J, with 9 bases between the two ends. This CDR3 region has 13 residues. Germline assignment: CDR1 WNHNN and CDR2 SYGVQD (reference sequence). This receptor was taken from a man aged 70 or older with active or convalescent COVID-19. Specimen: peripheral blood. V and J are TRBV10-1 and TRBJ1-1, with no clear D. The CDR3 DNA follows: TGCGCCAGCAGTGAGTCGTTATATAGTGAAGCTTTCTTT. Its translation is CASSESLYSEAFF.